The next 14 T cell receptor beta chains were all read from a single sample in a study of T cell responses to AZD1222 COVID-19 vaccine. The assay was immunoSEQ multiplex PCR, and TCRdb's table has in-frame clones only and misses some. The data hold about 77,000 clones, with 92% observed a single time. Sequencing was performed on peripheral blood, taken 28 days after the second AZD1222 dose. These receptors were taken from an adult who received the AZD1222 COVID-19 vaccine.

The gene calls are TRBV4-1 and TRBJ1-1; the D is unclear. Germline CDR1 and CDR2: MGHRA and YSYEKL. The V gene lost 0 bases and the J gene lost 9 bases, with 14 bases spanning the gap. The CDR3 runs to 14 residues. CDR3 sequence (DNA): TGCGCCAGCAGCCAAGATCGAATGATCGGAAAAGCTTTCTTT. It translates to CASSQDRMIGKAFF.

This chain links TRBV2 with TRBJ2-3, with 14 bases matching TRBD2. The CDR3 sequence is 17 residues long. Per the germline V gene, CDR1 is SNHLY and CDR2 is FYNNEI. V shed 2 bases and J 5 bases; nucleotides not matched to a gene: 6. The CDR3 DNA follows: TGTGCCAGCAGTGAAATCCGGACTAGCGGGAGGAAAGATACGCAGTATTTT. It encodes CASSEIRTSGRKDTQYF.

The chain carries TRBV6-2 or TRBV6-3 and TRBJ1-4; 7 bases align to TRBD1. The V segment lost 3 bases and the J segment 7 bases; nucleotides outside the gene matches: 11. This CDR3 has 16 amino acids. Germline CDR1 is MNHEY and CDR2 is SVGEGT. The CDR3 spells CASSYLPTGLTEKLFF. For the CDR3, the DNA is TGTGCCAGCAGTTATCTCCCGACAGGGCTTACTGAAAAACTGTTTTTT.

The V and J genes are TRBV4-3 and TRBJ1-1, with D maybe TRBD1 (5 bases). The V end lost 1 base, the J end lost 4 bases, and 10 bases lay between the germline ends. Germline V lookup: CDR1 LGHNA, CDR2 YSLEER. This CDR3 is built from 14 residues. CDR3 amino acids: CASSQGHQGTEAFF. The CDR3 bases are TGCGCCAGCAGCCAAGGTCATCAGGGCACTGAAGCTTTCTTT.

V usage is TRBV19 and J usage is TRBJ2-4; 16 bases line up with TRBD2. V trimming: 3 bases; J trimming: 9 bases; junction bases outside the gene matches: 8. This CDR3 is 17 amino acids long. In germline, CDR1 is LNHDA, CDR2 SQIVND (reference sequence). CDR3 protein: CASSIGTSGRAMAIQYF. As DNA, the CDR3 is TGTGCCAGTAGTATCGGGACTAGCGGGAGGGCTATGGCCATTCAGTACTTC.

The V and J genes are TRBV13 and TRBJ2-7; 10 nucleotides agree with TRBD1. The CDR3 loop spans 16 amino acids. V lost 0 bases to trimming and J lost 2 bases; unmatched junction nucleotides: 4. Germline CDR1 and CDR2: PRHDT and FYEKMQ (reference sequence). CDR3 amino acids: CASSLGSGTGAYEQYF. CDR3 nucleotides: TGTGCCAGCAGCTTAGGGTCCGGGACAGGGGCCTACGAGCAGTACTTC.

This clone was observed a few times. The rearrangement links TRBV14 to TRBJ2-7, with D maybe TRBD1 (6 bases). This CDR3 region has 13 residues. V was pared by 4 bases and J by 3 bases, with 10 bases between. CDR1 is SGHDN, CDR2 FVKESK, per germline. The CDR3 DNA reads TGTGCCAGCAGCCGAGAGACAGGCTACGAGCAGTACTTC. This gives the protein CASSRETGYEQYF.

The chain is built from TRBV6-5 and TRBJ1-1; D ambiguous. Germline V gene data show CDR1 as MNHEY and CDR2 as SVGAGI. Trimming pared 11 bases from V and 4 bases from J, leaving 17 bases between. This CDR3 has 13 residues. In DNA, the CDR3 is TGTGCCGTACACCCTGGACCAGGCACTGAAGCTTTCTTT. Encoded protein: CAVHPGPGTEAFF.

The genes are TRBV11-2 and TRBJ1-1, with D maybe TRBD1 (5 bases). CDR3 length equals 15 residues. The V gene lost 2 bases and the J gene lost 0 bases, with 10 bases spanning the gap. Germline values: CDR1 SGHAT, CDR2 FQNNGV. CDR3 sequence (DNA): TGTGCCAGCAGCTTAAAGACAGTCATGAACACTGAAGCTTTCTTT. Translating it yields CASSLKTVMNTEAFF.

This clone was picked up one time. The chain combines TRBV18 with TRBJ2-2; D possibly corresponds to TRBD1 (5 bases). The CDR3 has 16 amino acids. The germline V gene has CDR1 KGHSH and CDR2 LQKENI. Trimming stripped 0 bases from V and 4 bases from J, with 12 bases between. CDR3 in DNA: TGTGCCAGCTCACCACCGTCTCAGGGCCGCACCGGGGAGCTGTTTTTT. Translating gives CASSPPSQGRTGELFF.

The CDR3 sequence is CASSGTGYGKNIQYF. In nucleotides, the CDR3 is TGTGCCAGCTCCGGGACAGGGTATGGCAAAAACATTCAGTACTTC. The rearrangement joins TRBV27 to TRBJ2-4, with TRBD1 identical over 9 bases. This CDR3 has 15 amino acids. Germline V gene sequence: CDR1 MNHEY, CDR2 SMNVEV (reference sequence). The J segment lost 3 bases and the V segment lost 8 bases, leaving 8 bases of the junction unmatched.

Comment on this clone: Given the absence of the conserved phenylalanine or tryptophan at the CDR3 end, a read error is likely. Because the CDR3's place on the DNA is in doubt, the DNA is left out and the CDR3 is given as listed by TCRdb. CDR3 protein: CASSVAYETT. V is TRBV28 and J is TRBJ1-1; the DNA was not compared with TRBD1, the D call given in the table. The CDR3 region is 10 residues in length, termini included. Germline assignment: CDR1 MDHEN and CDR2 SYDVKM.

The chain uses TRBV30 and TRBJ1-4; D unclear. CDR3 length: 15 residues. The germline CDR1 and CDR2 sequences are GTSNPN and SVGIG (reference sequence). Trimming left V 5 bases short and J 7 bases short, with 20 bases between. In DNA form, the CDR3 reads TGTGCCTGGGGGTCGGACTCTAATGTGGGTGAAAAACTGTTTTTT. This encodes CAWGSDSNVGEKLFF.

The chain uses TRBV5-1 and TRBJ2-3; no clear D. Germline assignment: CDR1 SGHRS and CDR2 YFSETQ. V dropped 2 bases and J dropped 2 bases, with 12 bases sitting between them. The CDR3 loop spans 15 amino acids. CDR3 residues: CASSLGAPNTDTQYF. CDR3 nucleotides: TGCGCCAGCAGCTTAGGCGCTCCGAACACAGATACGCAGTATTTT.